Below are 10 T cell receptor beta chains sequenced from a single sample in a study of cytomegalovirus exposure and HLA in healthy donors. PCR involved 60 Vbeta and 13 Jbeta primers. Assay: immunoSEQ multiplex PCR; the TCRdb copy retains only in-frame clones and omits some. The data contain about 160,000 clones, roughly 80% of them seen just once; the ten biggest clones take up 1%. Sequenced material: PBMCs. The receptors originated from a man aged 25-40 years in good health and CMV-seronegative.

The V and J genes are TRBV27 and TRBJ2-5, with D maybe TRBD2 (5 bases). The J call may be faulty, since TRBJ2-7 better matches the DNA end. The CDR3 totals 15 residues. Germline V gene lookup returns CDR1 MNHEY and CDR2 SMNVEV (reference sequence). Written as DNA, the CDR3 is TGTGCCAGCAGTTTGACGCTGGAGCGGTCCTACGAGCAGTACTTC. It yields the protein CASSLTLERSYEQYF.

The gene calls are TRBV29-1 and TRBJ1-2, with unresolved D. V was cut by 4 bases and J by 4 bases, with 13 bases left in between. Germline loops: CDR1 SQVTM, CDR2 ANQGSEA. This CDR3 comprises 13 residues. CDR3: CSVGLAAGYGYTF. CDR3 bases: TGCAGCGTTGGTCTCGCTGCGGGCTATGGCTACACCTTC.

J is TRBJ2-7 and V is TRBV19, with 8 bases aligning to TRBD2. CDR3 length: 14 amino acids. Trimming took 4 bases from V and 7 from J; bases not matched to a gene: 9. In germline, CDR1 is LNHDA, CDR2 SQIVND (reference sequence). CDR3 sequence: CASSKGLALDEQYF. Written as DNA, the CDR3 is TGTGCCAGTAGTAAAGGACTAGCTCTCGATGAGCAGTACTTC.

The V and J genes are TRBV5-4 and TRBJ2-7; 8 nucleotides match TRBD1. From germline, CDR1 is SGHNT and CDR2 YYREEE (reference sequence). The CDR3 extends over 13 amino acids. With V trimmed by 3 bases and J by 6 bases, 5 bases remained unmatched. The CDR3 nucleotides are TGTGCCAGCAGCTCGGACAGGGAAGGCGAGCAGTACTTC. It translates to CASSSDREGEQYF.

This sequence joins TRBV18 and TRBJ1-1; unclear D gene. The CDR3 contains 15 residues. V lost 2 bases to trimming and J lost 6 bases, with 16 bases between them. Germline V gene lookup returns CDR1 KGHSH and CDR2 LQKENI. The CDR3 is CASSPEAFPMAEAFF. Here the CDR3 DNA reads TGTGCCAGCTCACCAGAGGCGTTCCCCATGGCTGAAGCTTTCTTT.

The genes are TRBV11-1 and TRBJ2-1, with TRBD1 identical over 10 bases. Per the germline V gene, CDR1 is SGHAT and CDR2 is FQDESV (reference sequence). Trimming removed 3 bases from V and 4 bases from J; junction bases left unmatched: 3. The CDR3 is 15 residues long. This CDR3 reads CASSFGTGAYNEQFF. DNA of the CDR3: TGTGCCAGCAGCTTTGGGACAGGGGCTTACAATGAGCAGTTCTTC.

For the CDR3, the DNA is TGTGCCAGCAGCTTAGTAGGCAGGGGGCTGGACGAGCAGTACTTC. Encoded protein: CASSLVGRGLDEQYF. The chain combines TRBV11-2 with TRBJ2-7, with TRBD1 identical over 8 bases. J lost 5 bases, V lost 1 base, and 7 bases had no gene match. The germline V gene encodes CDR1 SGHAT and CDR2 FQNNGV. The CDR3 has 15 residues.

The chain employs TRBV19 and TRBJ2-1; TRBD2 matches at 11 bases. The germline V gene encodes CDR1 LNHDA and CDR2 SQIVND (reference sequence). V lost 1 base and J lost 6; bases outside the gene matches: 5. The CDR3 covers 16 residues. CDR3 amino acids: CASSIVGTSGSNEQFF. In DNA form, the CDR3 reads TGTGCCAGTAGTATAGTGGGGACTAGCGGTAGCAATGAGCAGTTCTTC.

The CDR3 DNA reads TGTGCCAGCAGCCGGGACAGAATCTACGAGCAGTACTTC. Translating it yields CASSRDRIYEQYF. The chain recombines TRBV5-6 with TRBJ2-7; 7 bases line up with TRBD1. CDR3 length equals 13 residues. Germline-derived CDR1 and CDR2 are SGHDT and YYEEEE. V gave up 4 bases and J gave up 3 bases; unmatched junction bases: 4.

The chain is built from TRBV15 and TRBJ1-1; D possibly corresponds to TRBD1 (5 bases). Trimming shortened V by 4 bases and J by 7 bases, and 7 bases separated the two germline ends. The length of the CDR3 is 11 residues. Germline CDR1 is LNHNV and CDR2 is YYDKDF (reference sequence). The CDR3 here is CATSTTVEAFF. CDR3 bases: TGTGCCACCAGCACGACAGTTGAAGCTTTCTTT.